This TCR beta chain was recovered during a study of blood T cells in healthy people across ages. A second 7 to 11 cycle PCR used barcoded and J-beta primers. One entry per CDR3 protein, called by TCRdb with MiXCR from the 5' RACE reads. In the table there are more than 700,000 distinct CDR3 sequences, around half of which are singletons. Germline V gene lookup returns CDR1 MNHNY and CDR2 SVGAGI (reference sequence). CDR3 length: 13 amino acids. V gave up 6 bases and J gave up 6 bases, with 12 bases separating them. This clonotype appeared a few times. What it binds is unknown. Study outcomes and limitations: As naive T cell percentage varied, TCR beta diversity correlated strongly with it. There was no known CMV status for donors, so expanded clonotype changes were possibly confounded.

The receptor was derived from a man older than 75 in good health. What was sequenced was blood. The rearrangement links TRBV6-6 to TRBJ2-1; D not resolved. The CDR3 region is CASSLGVGNEQFF. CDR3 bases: TGTGCCAGCAGCCTTGGTGTTGGCAATGAGCAGTTCTTC.